Presented here are 32 T cell receptor beta chains from one specimen sequenced in a study of CD8+ T cells in alopecia areata. Noted treatment: oral pan-JAK inhibitor, 5-10 mg twice daily. Sequencing used cDNA as its template, made by extracting RNA and reverse transcribing it. TCRdb's copy holds only in-frame clones and misses some; the assay was immunoSEQ multiplex PCR. The table shows 180,000 or so clones, with about 47% occurring only once. The material was CD8+ T cells sorted from blood, obtained at approximately week 51, from a patient treated with tofacitinib. These receptors came from a human donor with alopecia areata.

V gene TRBV9 combines with J gene TRBJ1-2; tentatively, D is TRBD1 (5 bases). Per germline, CDR1 SGDLS and CDR2 YYNGEE. V lost 5 bases and J lost 4, with 15 bases in between. This CDR3 is 14 amino acids long. This chain's CDR3 is CASRPWGGSYGYTF. As DNA, the CDR3 is TGTGCCAGCAGGCCCTGGGGGGGAAGCTATGGCTACACCTTC. Full variable domain (rest looked up from reference TRBV9 and TRBJ1-2): DSGVTQTPKHLITATGQRVTLRCSPRSGDLSVYWYQQSLDQGLQFLIQYYNGEERAKGNILERFSAQQFPDLHSELNLSSLELGDSALYFCASRPWGGSYGYTFGSGTRLTVV.

This chain links TRBV18 with TRBJ2-7, with a possible D match to TRBD1 (6 bases). Trimming shortened V by 3 bases and J by 6 bases, and 15 bases separated the two germline ends. The CDR3 length is 14 residues. CDR1 and CDR2 (germline): KGHSH, LQKENI. DNA for the CDR3: TGTGCCAGCTCACCTTTCGACACAGGGACCGAGCAGTACTTC. It codes for CASSPFDTGTEQYF.

The chain couples TRBV2 to TRBJ2-3, with 10 nucleotides matching TRBD2. The ends lost 6 bases at V and 3 bases at J; junction bases unmatched: 3. This CDR3 contains 14 residues. Germline V gene lookup returns CDR1 SNHLY and CDR2 FYNNEI. CDR3 loop: CASSLAGVTDTQYF. CDR3 in DNA: TGTGCCAGCAGCCTAGCGGGGGTTACAGATACGCAGTATTTT.

This rearrangement joins TRBV13 to TRBJ2-6; no firm D call. The V gene lost 5 bases and the J gene lost 0 bases, with 5 bases spanning the gap. The CDR3 spans 14 residues. Germline loops: CDR1 PRHDT, CDR2 FYEKMQ (reference sequence). The CDR3 sequence: CASSTVSGANVLTF. The CDR3 DNA sequence: TGTGCCAGCAGCACCGTCTCTGGGGCCAACGTCCTGACTTTC. Drawing the rest from reference TRBV13 and TRBJ2-6, the complete variable domain is AAGVIQSPRHLIKEKRETATLKCYPIPRHDTVYWYQQGPGQDPQFLISFYEKMQSDKGSIPDRFSAQQFSDYHSELNMSSLELGDSALYFCASSTVSGANVLTFGAGSRLTVL.

The CDR3 is CASSQVGAEAFF. The CDR3 nucleotides read TGCGCCAGCAGCCAAGTTGGAGCTGAAGCTTTCTTT. This chain uses TRBV4-3 with TRBJ1-1, with D hard to call. V was cut by 1 base and J by 6 bases, with 6 bases left in between. The germline CDR1 and CDR2 sequences are LGHNA and YSLEER. The CDR3 length is 12 residues.

DNA for the CDR3: TGCGCCAGCAGCTTGGGCGGCGGGGCCAATGAGCAGTTCTTC. Its translation is CASSLGGGANEQFF. The genes are TRBV5-1 and TRBJ2-1, with D tentatively TRBD2 (6 bases). The CDR3 runs to 14 residues. V dropped 0 bases and J dropped 6 bases, with 10 bases sitting between them. CDR1 and CDR2 (germline): SGHRS, YFSETQ.

Turning to this clone: At the DNA level, this CDR3 is encoded by other sequences in the same sample as well. This sequence joins TRBV7-8 and TRBJ2-7; D ambiguous. Trimming stripped 1 base from V and 4 bases from J, with 5 bases between. The CDR3 sequence is 12 residues long. Germline V lookup: CDR1 SGHVS, CDR2 FQNEAQ. The CDR3 DNA reads TGTGCCAGCAGCTTAGGAGTGTACGAGCAGTACTTC. It yields the protein CASSLGVYEQYF.

The genes are TRBV27 and TRBJ2-3; 7 nucleotides agree with TRBD2. V shed 7 bases, J shed 1 base, and the junction held 8 bases outside the gene matches. CDR3 length equals 15 residues. CDR1 and CDR2 from the germline V gene are MNHEY and SMNVEV (reference sequence). This CDR3 reads CASTELALGTDTQYF. The CDR3 coding sequence is TGTGCCAGCACCGAACTAGCGTTGGGCACAGATACGCAGTATTTT.

This clone was found a few times. The chain recombines TRBV30 with TRBJ1-1; D unclear. CDR1 is GTSNPN and CDR2 is SVGIG in the germline V gene (reference sequence). V was pared by 2 bases and J by 2 bases, with 12 bases between. This CDR3 is 14 amino acids long. The CDR3 bases are TGTGCCTGGAGTCTTCATCCAGAAAACACTGAAGCTTTCTTT. It translates to CAWSLHPENTEAFF.

This clone was counted a few times. The genes are TRBV5-1 and TRBJ2-5, with 7 bases aligning to TRBD2. The CDR3 contains 17 residues. Germline-derived CDR1 and CDR2 are SGHRS and YFSETQ. The ends lost 6 bases at V and 5 bases at J; junction bases unmatched: 19. CDR3 region: CASTPVVLSSGGETQYF. CDR3 nucleotide sequence: TGCGCCAGCACCCCGGTGGTTCTGTCGTCCGGGGGGGAGACCCAGTACTTC.

This clone was recorded only once. The chain is built from TRBV5-1 and TRBJ1-1; TRBD1 agrees at 12 bases. Germline V gene sequence: CDR1 SGHRS, CDR2 YFSETQ. Germline trimming cut 4 bases from V and 3 bases from J; bases unmatched to any gene: 7. The CDR3 runs to 16 residues. The CDR3 protein is CASSAGTGGLDTEAFF. For the CDR3, the DNA is TGCGCCAGCAGCGCCGGGACAGGGGGCTTAGACACTGAAGCTTTCTTT.

The chain uses TRBV6-6 and TRBJ2-5; D unclear. Trimming cost V 3 bases and J 4 bases, with 9 bases left between them. The CDR3 sequence is 13 residues long. Germline values: CDR1 MNHNY, CDR2 SVGAGI (reference sequence). CDR3 DNA sequence: TGTGCCAGCAGTTATTTCCTAGGAGAGACCCAGTACTTC. This gives the protein CASSYFLGETQYF.

V and J are TRBV5-6 and TRBJ1-1; D is perhaps TRBD1 (5 bases). The germline CDR1 and CDR2 sequences are SGHDT and YYEEEE. Trimming took off 4 bases at V and 1 base at J, with 8 bases between the two ends. The CDR3 loop spans 13 amino acids. CDR3 in amino acids: CASSPGGNTEAFF. The CDR3 DNA follows: TGTGCCAGCAGCCCCGGGGGGAACACTGAAGCTTTCTTT.

This rearrangement joins TRBV9 to TRBJ1-1; maybe TRBD1 (5 bases). V lost 0 bases and J 7 bases, leaving 13 bases between the germline ends. Per germline, CDR1 SGDLS and CDR2 YYNGEE. The CDR3 runs 14 residues. CDR3 nucleotides: TGTGCCAGCAGCGTAGCGGACTTCGGGGGTGAAGCTTTCTTT. This sequence encodes CASSVADFGGEAFF. Looking up the rest from reference TRBV9 and TRBJ1-1 gives the full variable domain: DSGVTQTPKHLITATGQRVTLRCSPRSGDLSVYWYQQSLDQGLQFLIQYYNGEERAKGNILERFSAQQFPDLHSELNLSSLELGDSALYFCASSVADFGGEAFFGQGTRLTVV.

The table lists this clone with a few counts. This chain uses TRBV7-8 with TRBJ2-7; no clear D gene. Germline values: CDR1 SGHVS, CDR2 FQNEAQ. V dropped 2 bases and J dropped 4 bases, with 6 bases sitting between them. The CDR3 is 12 residues long. As DNA, the CDR3 is TGTGCCAGCAGCTTAACGAGTTACGAGCAGTACTTC. Its protein product is CASSLTSYEQYF.

As for this clone: No DNA is shown, since the ends of the CDR3 on it are uncertain; the CDR3 is the one TCRdb lists. J is TRBJ2-1 and V is TRBV29-1; TRBD2, as called in the table, went unchecked against the DNA. The CDR3 is 12 amino acids long, termini counted. Germline V gene data show CDR1 as SQVTM and CDR2 as ANQGSEA. CDR3 protein: CSVEGIVAGGIF.

The chain recombines TRBV6-5 with TRBJ1-2; a possible D gene is TRBD1 (5 bases). The V and J ends lost 4 bases and 7 bases respectively, with 13 bases between them. Germline lookup yields CDR1 MNHEY and CDR2 SVGAGI. The CDR3 spans 13 residues. In DNA, the CDR3 is TGTGCCAGCAGTTGGGAGCAGGGAGGTGGCTACACCTTC. Encoded protein: CASSWEQGGGYTF.

This chain links TRBV6-1 with TRBJ2-4; TRBD1 matches 10 bases. Germline V CDR1 and CDR2: MNHNS, SASEGT. Germline trimming cut 5 bases from V and 4 bases from J; bases unmatched to any gene: 5. The CDR3 length is 15 residues. As DNA, the CDR3 is TGTGCCAGCAGTCTAGGGACAGGGGAGAAAAACATTCAGTACTTC. It is translated as CASSLGTGEKNIQYF.

On this clone itself: The same CDR3 is also encoded by other DNA sequences in this sample. The rearrangement joins TRBV5-6 to TRBJ1-5, with a weak D call TRBD1 (5 bases). The V gene lost 4 bases and the J gene lost 7 bases, with 9 bases spanning the gap. This CDR3 has 12 residues. Germline assignment: CDR1 SGHDT and CDR2 YYEEEE. The CDR3 here is CASSLGDQPQHF. The CDR3 DNA reads as TGTGCCAGCAGCCTGGGGGACCAGCCCCAGCATTTT. Full variable domain (rest looked up from reference TRBV5-6 and TRBJ1-5): DAGVTQSPTHLIKTRGQQVTLRCSPKSGHDTVSWYQQALGQGPQFIFQYYEEEERQRGNFPDRFSGHQFPNYSSELNVNALLLGDSALYLCASSLGDQPQHFGDGTRLSIL.

This clone showed up just a few times. The rearrangement uses TRBV23-1 and TRBJ1-5; no reliable D call. TRBV23-1 falls under the ORF class, with uncertain function. The V end was cut by 4 bases, the J end by 4 bases, with 8 bases between. This CDR3 is built from 13 residues. CDR3 DNA sequence: TGCGCCAGCAGTCCCCGTGTAAATCAGCCCCAGCATTTT. Protein product: CASSPRVNQPQHF.

This chain uses TRBV30 with TRBJ2-2; the D is unclear. From germline, CDR1 is GTSNPN and CDR2 SVGIG (reference sequence). The CDR3 sequence is 14 residues long. The ends were cut back, 0 bases at V and 4 bases at J, with 9 bases in the middle. CDR3 DNA: TGTGCCTGGAGTGTACGGGCAGGCACCGGGGAGCTGTTTTTT. Amino acids: CAWSVRAGTGELFF.

V and J are TRBV9 and TRBJ2-7, with D uncertain. This CDR3 spans 15 amino acids. Germline V gives CDR1 SGDLS, CDR2 YYNGEE. Deletions cut 0 bases from V and 0 bases from J, with 10 bases between. As DNA, the CDR3 is TGTGCCAGCAGCGTAGAGCCAGCTAGCTCCTACGAGCAGTACTTC. It yields the protein CASSVEPASSYEQYF.

The chain uses TRBV7-8 and TRBJ2-1; D may match TRBD1 or TRBD2 (5 bases each). Trimming took 5 bases from V and 2 from J, leaving 19 bases between them. Germline V gene data show CDR1 as SGHVS and CDR2 as FQNEAQ. This CDR3 is 17 amino acids long. The CDR3 sequence is CASSPGKPPGPYNEQFF. The CDR3 nucleotides read TGTGCCAGCAGCCCCGGTAAGCCCCCGGGGCCCTACAATGAGCAGTTCTTC.

For the CDR3, the DNA is TGTGCCAGCAGCTTGTCGTCAGGGACGTATGGCTACACCTTC. Protein: CASSLSSGTYGYTF. The chain employs TRBV5-6 and TRBJ1-2; weak D call: TRBD1 (5 bases). The CDR3 runs to 14 residues. V dropped 1 base and J dropped 5 bases, with 12 bases sitting between them. From germline, CDR1 is SGHDT and CDR2 YYEEEE.

J is TRBJ2-5 and V is TRBV6-5, with 8 bases identical to TRBD1. The germline gives CDR1 MNHEY, CDR2 SVGAGI. This CDR3 is built from 15 residues. The junction had 6 bases not matched to a gene; V was cut back by 2 bases and J by 4 bases. In DNA form, the CDR3 reads TGTGCCAGCAGTTACGCAGGACAGGGACGAGAGACCCAGTACTTC. Amino acid sequence: CASSYAGQGRETQYF.

The chain employs TRBV9 and TRBJ2-7; TRBD2 matches at 8 bases. J gave up 0 bases and V 4 bases, and 9 bases lay outside the gene matches. Looked up from germline, CDR1 is SGDLS and CDR2 is YYNGEE. CDR3 length: 16 residues. In DNA, the CDR3 is TGTGCCAGCAGCCCATCGGGAGGGACCCTCTCCTACGAGCAGTACTTC. As protein: CASSPSGGTLSYEQYF.

The chain combines TRBV15 with TRBJ1-4; D gene ambiguous. The CDR3 spans 13 residues. Germline lookup yields CDR1 LNHNV and CDR2 YYDKDF (reference sequence). The V end lost 1 base, the J end lost 4 bases, and 4 bases lay between the germline ends. Here the CDR3 reads CATSRVGNEKLFF. The CDR3 DNA reads TGTGCCACCAGCAGAGTGGGTAATGAAAAACTGTTTTTT. The full variable domain, completed using reference TRBV15 and TRBJ1-4, is DAMVIQNPRYQVTQFGKPVTLSCSQTLNHNVMYWYQQKSSQAPKLLFHYYDKDFNNEADTPDNFQSRRPNTSFCFLDIRSPGLGDTAMYLCATSRVGNEKLFFGSGTQLSVL.

This clone was found a few times. The sample holds other DNA sequences that translate to the same CDR3. The chain has TRBV13 and TRBJ2-7; 9 bases align to TRBD2. This CDR3 region has 14 residues. Germline V gene lookup returns CDR1 PRHDT and CDR2 FYEKMQ (reference sequence). The ends lost 3 bases at V and 4 bases at J; junction bases unmatched: 4. This chain's CDR3 is CASSFTGLAYEQYF. DNA for the CDR3: TGTGCCAGCAGCTTTACCGGACTAGCGTACGAGCAGTACTTC. Combining the CDR3 with reference TRBV13 and TRBJ2-7 gives the whole variable domain AAGVIQSPRHLIKEKRETATLKCYPIPRHDTVYWYQQGPGQDPQFLISFYEKMQSDKGSIPDRFSAQQFSDYHSELNMSSLELGDSALYFCASSFTGLAYEQYFGPGTRLTVT.

In its sample, this clone was seen a few times. For the CDR3, the DNA is TGTGCCAGCAGTTGGGGCGAGGGTACGCAGTATTTT. Translation: CASSWGEGTQYF. The rearrangement links TRBV6-5 to TRBJ2-3; the D call may be TRBD1 or TRBD2 (5 bases each). Germline V gene data show CDR1 as MNHEY and CDR2 as SVGAGI. Trimming pared 4 bases from V and 8 bases from J, leaving 10 bases between. This CDR3 contains 12 residues.

V and J are TRBV14 and TRBJ2-5; TRBD1 matches 8 bases. CDR1 SGHDN and CDR2 FVKESK come from the germline V gene. This CDR3 contains 18 residues. The junction had 18 bases not matched to a gene; V was cut back by 4 bases and J by 5 bases. The CDR3 DNA reads TGTGCCAGCAGCCCCCTCAGCTGGGGACAGGAAAGTAGGGAGACCCAGTACTTC. It encodes CASSPLSWGQESRETQYF.

CDR3 DNA sequence: TGTGCCAGTAGTCCCACAGGGTTCCCAGAGGGCAATCAGCCCCAGCATTTT. Amino acid sequence: CASSPTGFPEGNQPQHF. The chain employs TRBV19 and TRBJ1-5, with D perhaps TRBD1 (6 bases). The CDR3 spans 17 residues. Per the germline V gene, CDR1 is LNHDA and CDR2 is SQIVND (reference sequence). V dropped 5 bases and J dropped 2 bases, with 19 bases sitting between them.

Of note for this clone: The junction differs from germline at one of its ends, possibly a read error. The chain combines TRBV5-5 with TRBJ1-3; no clear D gene. There are 12 residues in the CDR3. CDR1 SGHKS and CDR2 YYEKEE come from the germline V gene (reference sequence). The CDR3 is CASSLGVDLPCF. The CDR3 DNA is TGTGCCAGCAGCTTGGGAGTGGACCTCCCCTGTTTT. Combining the CDR3 with reference TRBV5-5 and TRBJ1-3 gives the whole variable domain DAGVTQSPTHLIKTRGQQVTLRCSPISGHKSVSWYQQVLGQGPQFIFQYYEKEERGRGNFPDRFSARQFPNYSSELNVNALLLGDSALYLCASSLGVDLPCFGEGSWLTVV.